These T cell receptor beta chains were read from a single sample in a study of blood T cell repertoires in COVID-19. TCRdb keeps only in-frame clones here, not all; method: immunoSEQ multiplex PCR. The table records 250,000 or so clones, around 90% of them present only once. Sequenced sample: PBMCs or T cells enriched from blood (not recorded which). These receptors were obtained from a woman under 40 who had been exposed to COVID-19. CDR3s include the opening cysteine and the closing phenylalanine or tryptophan. The D gene is left open where the match is weak. Only part of the rows carry a size: once, few, many, or a class if the clone is expanded.

D gene: TRBD1; V gene: TRBV5-1; clone size: -; CDR3 length: 19; J gene: TRBJ2-7; CDR3 DNA: TGCGCCAGCAGCTTGGCCAAGGGGGACCGGGACAGGGGCCACTACGAGCAGTACTTC; CDR3 protein: CASSLAKGDRDRGHYEQYF
D gene: -; V gene: TRBV29-1; clone size: -; CDR3 length: 12; J gene: TRBJ2-1; CDR3 DNA: TGCAGCGTTGTGGCAGGGGGGAATGAGCAGTTCTTC; CDR3 protein: CSVVAGGNEQFF
D gene: -; V gene: TRBV7-9; clone size: -; CDR3 length: 17; J gene: TRBJ2-7; CDR3 DNA: TGTGCCAGCAGCTTAGTTCTAAGCGGGCCAAGCTCCTACGAGCAGTACTTC; CDR3 protein: CASSLVLSGPSSYEQYF
D gene: -; V gene: TRBV15; clone size: -; CDR3 length: 13; J gene: TRBJ2-7; CDR3 DNA: TGTGCCACCAGCAGAGATCGGAGGGACGAGCAGTACTTC; CDR3 protein: CATSRDRRDEQYF
D gene: TRBD2; V gene: TRBV5-1; clone size: -; CDR3 length: 16; J gene: TRBJ2-2; CDR3 DNA: TGCGCCAGCAGCTTGGCGGCGGGAGCCAGCACCGGGGAGCTGTTTTTT; CDR3 protein: CASSLAAGASTGELFF
D gene: TRBD2; V gene: TRBV6-5; clone size: -; CDR3 length: 14; J gene: TRBJ2-7; CDR3 DNA: TGTGCCAGCAGCGTAGCGGGGCCCTCCTACGAGCAGTACTTC; CDR3 protein: CASSVAGPSYEQYF
D gene: -; V gene: TRBV28; clone size: once; CDR3 length: 14; J gene: TRBJ1-2; CDR3 DNA: TGTGCCAGCAGTTCTCGGGGGGTGTATGGCGGCTACACCTTC; CDR3 protein: CASSSRGVYGGYTF
D gene: TRBD1; V gene: TRBV19; clone size: once; CDR3 length: 15; J gene: TRBJ2-1; CDR3 DNA: TGTGCCAGTAGCCAGGACAGGGGGGCCTACAATGAGCAGTTCTTC; CDR3 protein: CASSQDRGAYNEQFF
D gene: -; V gene: TRBV5-3; clone size: -; CDR3 length: 13; J gene: TRBJ2-7; CDR3 DNA: TGTGCCAGGGTTGGGGGCAGGGTCGACGAGCAGTACTTC; CDR3 protein: CARVGGRVDEQYF
D gene: TRBD2; V gene: TRBV5-5; clone size: -; CDR3 length: 16; J gene: TRBJ2-3; CDR3 DNA: TGTGCCAGCAGCGAAATTAGCGGGAGGAGCACAGATACGCAGTATTTT; CDR3 protein: CASSEISGRSTDTQYF
D gene: TRBD2; V gene: TRBV29-1; clone size: once; CDR3 length: 12; J gene: TRBJ2-7; CDR3 DNA: TGCAGCCCGGAGCGGGACCCCTACGAGCAGTACTTC; CDR3 protein: CSPERDPYEQYF
D gene: -; V gene: TRBV3-1/TRBV3-2; clone size: -; CDR3 length: 15; J gene: TRBJ2-5; CDR3 DNA: TGTGCCAGCAGCCAAGATGTTCTCACTCAAGAGACCCAGTACTTC; CDR3 protein: CASSQDVLTQETQYF
D gene: TRBD1; V gene: TRBV28; clone size: -; CDR3 length: 15; J gene: TRBJ1-4; CDR3 DNA: TGTGCCAGCAGTTTCGGGGGACAGCTTAATGAAAAACTGTTTTTT; CDR3 protein: CASSFGGQLNEKLFF
D gene: TRBD2; V gene: TRBV9; clone size: -; CDR3 length: 15; J gene: TRBJ2-7; CDR3 DNA: TGTGCCAGCAGCGTAGGCGAGCGGGGCTCCTACGAGCAGTACTTC; CDR3 protein: CASSVGERGSYEQYF
D gene: TRBD1; V gene: TRBV28; clone size: -; CDR3 length: 14; J gene: TRBJ2-3; CDR3 DNA: TGTGCCAGCTGGAGGGACAGGGGCCCAGATACGCAGTATTTT; CDR3 protein: CASWRDRGPDTQYF
D gene: TRBD1; V gene: TRBV30; clone size: -; CDR3 length: 12; J gene: TRBJ1-2; CDR3 DNA: TGTGCCTGGACAGGGGGCGGCTATGGCTACACCTTC; CDR3 protein: CAWTGGGYGYTF
D gene: -; V gene: TRBV15; clone size: -; CDR3 length: 17; J gene: TRBJ1-6; CDR3 DNA: TGTGCCACCAGCAGAGGACAGGAACTCTCCTATAATTCACCCCTCCACTTT; CDR3 protein: CATSRGQELSYNSPLHF
D gene: -; V gene: TRBV15; clone size: -; CDR3 length: 16; J gene: TRBJ2-7; CDR3 DNA: TGTGCCACCAGCAGAGATTCGGGACTGAAGTCCTACGAGCAGTACTTC; CDR3 protein: CATSRDSGLKSYEQYF
D gene: TRBD1; V gene: TRBV2; clone size: -; CDR3 length: 14; J gene: TRBJ1-6; CDR3 DNA: TGTGCCAGCAGTGTCAGGGGGCGATTTGTACCCCTCCACTTT; CDR3 protein: CASSVRGRFVPLHF
D gene: TRBD1; V gene: TRBV5-4; clone size: -; CDR3 length: 16; J gene: TRBJ2-3; CDR3 DNA: TGTGCCAGCAGACCCGACCAGGGGGAATTCACAGATACGCAGTATTTT; CDR3 protein: CASRPDQGEFTDTQYF
D gene: TRBD1; V gene: TRBV12-5; clone size: few; CDR3 length: 13; J gene: TRBJ1-4; CDR3 DNA: TGTGCTAGTGCCGAGACAGGGTACGGAAAACTGTTTTTT; CDR3 protein: CASAETGYGKLFF
D gene: TRBD1; V gene: TRBV7-3; clone size: -; CDR3 length: 14; J gene: TRBJ2-5; CDR3 DNA: TGTGCCAGCAGCTTACGACAGGGGGAAGAGACCCAGTACTTC; CDR3 protein: CASSLRQGEETQYF
D gene: -; V gene: TRBV9; clone size: -; CDR3 length: 14; J gene: TRBJ2-1; CDR3 DNA: TGTGCCAGCAGCGTAGAGGACACCTACAATGAGCAGTTCTTC; CDR3 protein: CASSVEDTYNEQFF
D gene: TRBD2; V gene: TRBV10-1; clone size: once; CDR3 length: 16; J gene: TRBJ2-1; CDR3 DNA: TGCGCCAGCAGTGTCTTTAGCGGGAGCTCCTACAATGAGCAGTTCTTC; CDR3 protein: CASSVFSGSSYNEQFF
D gene: -; V gene: TRBV18; clone size: -; CDR3 length: 17; J gene: TRBJ2-3; CDR3 DNA: TGTGCCAGCTCACCAAGGGATCGGGCTAGCGCTACAGATACGCAGTATTTT; CDR3 protein: CASSPRDRASATDTQYF
D gene: TRBD1; V gene: TRBV24-1; clone size: -; CDR3 length: 15; J gene: TRBJ2-3; CDR3 DNA: TGTGCCACCAGTGACCCGGGACAGGGGCGGGATACGCAGTATTTT; CDR3 protein: CATSDPGQGRDTQYF
D gene: TRBD2; V gene: TRBV5-4; clone size: -; CDR3 length: 15; J gene: TRBJ2-7; CDR3 DNA: TGTGCCAGCAGCGCCGGACTAGCGGGGACCTACGAGCAGTACTTC; CDR3 protein: CASSAGLAGTYEQYF
D gene: -; V gene: TRBV25-1; clone size: -; CDR3 length: 13; J gene: TRBJ2-7; CDR3 DNA: TGTGCCAGCAGTGAACCGGCGGGCCGGACGCCGATTTTC; CDR3 protein: CASSEPAGRTPIF
D gene: TRBD2; V gene: TRBV18; clone size: -; CDR3 length: 16; J gene: TRBJ2-3; CDR3 DNA: TGTGCCAGCTCACCGGGACTAGCGGACGGCACAGATACGCAGTATTTT; CDR3 protein: CASSPGLADGTDTQYF
D gene: TRBD2; V gene: TRBV15; clone size: -; CDR3 length: 19; J gene: TRBJ2-1; CDR3 DNA: TGTGCCACCAGCGGCCCCCGGGGCTTTACTAGCGGGGGGGACTATGAGCAGTTCTTC; CDR3 protein: CATSGPRGFTSGGDYEQFF
D gene: -; V gene: TRBV10-2; clone size: -; CDR3 length: 15; J gene: TRBJ1-5; CDR3 DNA: TGCGCCAGCAGGGGAGGCGGGATTGACAATCAGCCCCAGCATTTT; CDR3 protein: CASRGGGIDNQPQHF
D gene: TRBD1; V gene: TRBV9; clone size: -; CDR3 length: 17; J gene: TRBJ1-1; CDR3 DNA: TGTGCCAGCAGCGTAGATGCGACAGAGGGGGCAGGCACTGAAGCTTTCTTT; CDR3 protein: CASSVDATEGAGTEAFF
D gene: TRBD2; V gene: TRBV9; clone size: -; CDR3 length: 14; J gene: TRBJ2-3; CDR3 DNA: TGTGCCAGCAGCGTCGGGGGGAGCACAGATACGCAGTATTTT; CDR3 protein: CASSVGGSTDTQYF
D gene: -; V gene: TRBV19; clone size: -; CDR3 length: 14; J gene: TRBJ1-1; CDR3 DNA: TGTGCCAGCCTAAGACTGGGGGGGGGCACTGAAGCTTTCTTT; CDR3 protein: CASLRLGGGTEAFF
D gene: -; V gene: TRBV11-2; clone size: -; CDR3 length: 16; J gene: TRBJ2-1; CDR3 DNA: TGTGCCAGCAGCCCTCACTGGGGGCCCCTCACAGGTGAGCAGTTCTTC; CDR3 protein: CASSPHWGPLTGEQFF
D gene: -; V gene: TRBV4-1; clone size: few; CDR3 length: 13; J gene: TRBJ2-1; CDR3 DNA: TGCGCCAGCAGCCAGCTACAGGTAAATGAGCAGTTCTTC; CDR3 protein: CASSQLQVNEQFF
D gene: TRBD1; V gene: TRBV11-2; clone size: -; CDR3 length: 14; J gene: TRBJ2-2; CDR3 DNA: TGTGCCAGCAGCACGGGACAGCACACCGGGGAGCTGTTTTTT; CDR3 protein: CASSTGQHTGELFF
D gene: TRBD1; V gene: TRBV2; clone size: -; CDR3 length: 13; J gene: TRBJ1-1; CDR3 DNA: TGTGCCAGCAGCATACAGGGGATCACTGAAGCTTTCTTT; CDR3 protein: CASSIQGITEAFF
D gene: TRBD1; V gene: TRBV6-1; clone size: -; CDR3 length: 17; J gene: TRBJ2-7; CDR3 DNA: TGTGCCAGCAGTGAAGTTGGAAGAGGACAGGGGAGCTACGAGCAGTACTTC; CDR3 protein: CASSEVGRGQGSYEQYF
D gene: TRBD1; V gene: TRBV24-1; clone size: -; CDR3 length: 16; J gene: TRBJ2-1; CDR3 DNA: TGTGCCACCAGCGACGGACAGGGAAATCGCTACAATGAGCAGTTCTTC; CDR3 protein: CATSDGQGNRYNEQFF
D gene: -; V gene: TRBV13; clone size: -; CDR3 length: 14; J gene: TRBJ2-7; CDR3 DNA: TGTGCCAGCAACCTTCGTTCTGGGGGGTCTAGGCTGTACTTC; CDR3 protein: CASNLRSGGSRLYF
D gene: TRBD2; V gene: TRBV9; clone size: -; CDR3 length: 15; J gene: TRBJ2-1; CDR3 DNA: TGTGCCAGCAGCCGGGAGGGGGTTTCCTACAATGAGCAGTTCTTC; CDR3 protein: CASSREGVSYNEQFF
D gene: -; V gene: TRBV3-1/TRBV3-2; clone size: -; CDR3 length: 16; J gene: TRBJ1-2; CDR3 DNA: TGTGCCAGCAGCCAAGTCTTGACAGGAGGAAACTATGGCTACACCTTC; CDR3 protein: CASSQVLTGGNYGYTF
D gene: TRBD1; V gene: TRBV10-3; clone size: many; CDR3 length: 14; J gene: TRBJ2-2; CDR3 DNA: TGTGCCATCAGGACAGGGGGGAACACCGGGGAGCTGTTTTTT; CDR3 protein: CAIRTGGNTGELFF
D gene: -; V gene: TRBV28; clone size: -; CDR3 length: 14; J gene: TRBJ2-1; CDR3 DNA: TGTGCCAGCAGTTTATCTATTCTAGGAGATGAGCAGTTCTTC; CDR3 protein: CASSLSILGDEQFF
D gene: -; V gene: TRBV6-5; clone size: -; CDR3 length: 14; J gene: TRBJ1-1; CDR3 DNA: TGTGCCAGCAGTCAGCAGGGGTCGGTCACTGAAGCTTTCTTT; CDR3 protein: CASSQQGSVTEAFF